This TCR beta chain was sequenced for a study of cytomegalovirus exposure and HLA in healthy donors (dated by TCRdb to the late 2010s). Concerning the study at large: In an earlier analysis of 587 of the donors, 250 to 300 Gb of sequence data and some 100 million unique TCR beta sequences from about 179 million T cells were reported. Rather than using new phenotypic data, the later analysis identified candidate immune exposures from TCR beta sequences and from how often those sequences occurred across donors. Class I and class II HLA loci were covered by the typing at four-digit resolution. To study patterns of TCR occurrence, a later analysis re-analyzed previously published TCR beta repertoires from 666 donors and added high-resolution HLA genotyping. Typing coverage varied by locus: roughly 629-640 donors for A, B, C, DRB1 and DQB1; 522 for DQA1; about 570 for DPA1; roughly 470 for DPB1. In an earlier analysis of 500 to 650 of the donors, high-throughput TCR beta sequencing was used to judge whether each TCR beta V gene segment behaved as functional or pseudogenic. Of the 398 genotyped donors, 65% to 90% fell in the genetic ancestry cluster associated with self-reported Caucasian donors. Approximately 310 gigabases of sequencing data and around 87 million unique TCR sequences were included in an early release covering several hundred HLA-typed donors. The study combined high-throughput TCR immunosequencing, statistical association of individual TCRs with disease status, and machine learning to predict cytomegalovirus infection status. The study was designed to test whether signatures of past pathogen exposure could be identified by cataloging public T cell receptors. A later genetic analysis used genome-wide SNP genotypes for about 65% of the roughly 700 donors, treating that subset as a discovery cohort. Roughly 5 DR-DQ haplotypes were handled as single units for association and clustering, since linkage in the cohort was strong. The study profiled the T cell repertoires of fewer than 850 subjects by immunosequencing and related them to cytomegalovirus serostatus. Donor age, sex, ethnicity and CMV serostatus were collected together with the repertoire data. Across 398 genotyped donors of the cohort, an average of about 240,000 unique TCR beta nucleotide sequences per donor were sequenced, and 15% to 20% of those sequences were non-productive. A separate validation cohort of over 95 different subjects was used in addition to the roughly 700-subject first cohort. Every repertoire in the discovery cohort had been generated on one and the same sequencing platform.

V is cut by 2 bases and J by 11 bases, and the space between the germline ends is 12 bases. CDR1 and CDR2, per the germline V gene, are MDHEN and SYDVKM. Reading from cysteine to phenylalanine, the CDR3 counts 12 amino acids. Of the read, only the CDR3 DNA is kept; its 36 bases are in frame from base 1. The library was generated by the immunoSEQ multiplex PCR assay. A mixture of 60 forward primers for TCR Vbeta segments and 13 reverse primers for TCR Jbeta segments was used in the multiplex PCR. The CDR3 region of rearranged TCR beta genes was amplified from genomic DNA by a multiplex PCR assay. The Illumina HiSeq System was used to sequence the amplified TCR beta libraries as 87-base-pair reads. The paper's data handling went like this. A later analysis tallied 70 million to 100 million unique TCR beta chains across the 666 repertoires, and about 12 million of those chains were shared by two or more donors. A nearest-neighbor algorithm error-corrected the raw reads and collapsed the reads into unique sequences, merging closely related sequences to remove PCR and sequencing errors. Alignment of CDR3 sequences to IMGT reference sequences was used to assign V, D and J gene segments. Each retained sequence needed at least a six-nucleotide match to both a V gene segment and a J gene segment. A rearrangement was called productive if the CDR3 had no stop codons and remained in frame with V and J, and every other rearrangement was called non-productive. CDR3 was defined according to IMGT convention as the region running from the second conserved V-encoded cysteine to the conserved J-encoded phenylalanine. The earlier analysis of about 610 of the donors excluded any sequence lacking an unambiguous match to a single V gene segment. An earlier analysis of around 600 of the donors classified V segments as functional when productive rearrangements were above 56.7% and as segregating when the standard deviation between donors was above 5%. To diagnose cytomegalovirus status from the catalog of TCR beta chain sequences, a statistical classification framework was built. In a later analysis, TCR nucleotide sequences were compared against IMGT/GENE-DB human TR gene sequences so that V and J genes could be assigned. In a later analysis, CDR3 sequences and most-parsimonious VDJ recombination scenarios were assigned using the TCRdist pipeline. In a later analysis, each TCR beta chain was defined by its CDR3 amino acid sequence together with its V-gene family, and reads without a unique V-gene family were excluded. As a way to deal with suspected cross-contamination and a sequencing artifact, a later analysis dropped approximately 570 nucleotide sequences that were highly shared and had low generation probability. In a later analysis, a clonal expansion index was calculated for each public chain from normalized within-repertoire ranks of inferred template counts. In a later analysis, generation probabilities were computed using a VDJ recombination model fitted to out-of-frame rearrangements, and the results were checked against IGoR. Hypergeometric tests were used in a later analysis to score TCR-TCR, TCR-HLA and TCR-CMV co-occurrence, with a repertoire-size bias correction applied to the TCR pairs. False discovery rates were estimated in a later analysis by permuting HLA or CMV assignments 20 times. In a later analysis, co-occurring TCRs were grouped using DBSCAN, with TCRdist sequence similarity added in when clustering inside HLA-allele-positive subsets. Repertoires with fewer than 30,000 or more than 120,000 public chains, plus five repertoires with anomalous nucleotide sharing, were excluded from co-occurrence clustering. TCRdb obtained this table from immuneACCESS and retained in-frame rearrangements with V and J assigned. These tables miss some clones; where compared with another copy, unresolved V genes account for less than half of the shortfall, and the remainder is unexplained. V and J calls and clone size are as listed in that table; D and trimming were resolved from the DNA. The sample table shows some 190,000 clones, and over 60% are seen once. The ten largest clones take up around 1.5% of the sample.

The cohort consisted of some 730 healthy bone marrow donors. All cohort members were sampled while nominally healthy, although unrecorded immune exposures were likely present. The donor tested CMV seronegative, placing the donor among the 350 or so seronegative members of the cohort. A peripheral blood sample was collected from each donor, and TCR beta sequencing was performed on peripheral blood mononuclear cells. The Qiagen DNeasy Blood Extraction Kit was used to extract genomic DNA from the blood cell samples. Results the study describes overall, beyond this receptor: The authors suggested that the approach could potentially be extended to other disease states and immunological phenotypes. A later analysis reported that several top co-occurrence clusters appeared linked to parvovirus B19, influenza, CMV and Epstein-Barr virus. The 87-base-pair reads could not distinguish some IMGT-functional V segments, including TRBV6-2 and TRBV6-3, so those segments were excluded. In a later analysis, around 17,000 TCR beta sequences were associated with specific HLA alleles at a false discovery rate of 0.05. Compared with the roughly 670-donor mean, donors in an Asian-associated ancestry cluster had fewer N-insertions in productive TCRs, according to a later genetic analysis. In vitro tests confirmed that three of the cytomegalovirus-associated TCR beta chains recognize cytomegalovirus antigens. Cytomegalovirus status was reported to be diagnosed by the classifier with high specificity and sensitivity in both the original and validation cohorts. When HLA alleles, especially DR and DQ, strongly co-occurred, TCR associations were difficult to assign to individual alleles. Immune exposure information for the cohort was limited to CMV serostatus. In a later genetic analysis, a missense DCLRE1C variant was associated with V-gene and J-gene trimming of TCR beta chains, and the association was replicated in an independent cohort. Around 16 rarely observed V segments, including chromosome 9 orphons, were excluded from the earlier analysis of some 590 of the donors because counts were too low. A total of some 180 TCR beta chains were listed by the study as associated with cytomegalovirus. A cluster of highly shared sequence variants was judged likely to be a technical artifact of the sequencing pipeline. Only TCR beta chains were sequenced in this cohort, and the absence of alpha or paired-chain data limited detectable features. Because some donors lacked HLA typing at each locus, the association tests relied only on the typed subset. Most TCR sequences were observed very rarely across donors, whereas some public TCRs were present in many individuals. In a later analysis, most CMV-associated TCR beta chains were found to appear HLA-restricted, with HLA associations seemingly driven largely by CMV exposure. In a later analysis, HLA-associated TCR beta chains were found to be more clonally expanded and to have lower generation probabilities than equally common non-associated chains. According to a later analysis, TCR association rates differed among HLA loci, with DRB1 alleles showing the most associated TCRs and HLA-C alleles showing the fewest. An earlier analysis of approximately 530 of the donors showed that most TCR beta V segments appeared in productive rearrangements either about 87% or about 30% of the time, which broadly matched IMGT annotations. A further reported finding was that TCR beta sequences accurately predicted the HLA-A and HLA-B alleles for most subjects in the first cohort. Roughly uniform sequencing depth across donors was assumed in presence/absence analyses, although this assumption may not hold. Correlated functional status among segregating V segments might reflect linkage disequilibrium, but an unknown experimental factor could not be ruled out.

This clone was picked up one time. The target of this receptor is not known. Base qualities were left out, and no much larger clone turns up one base away. Sample: PBMCs. The V and J genes are TRBV28 and TRBJ1-2, with TRBD1 as a weak D call on 6 bases. The TCR comes from a man aged 18-30 years in good health and CMV-seronegative. The CDR3 loop reads CASSLPGGGYTF. The nucleotides read TGTGCCAGCAGTTTACCTGGGGGCGGGTACACCTTC.